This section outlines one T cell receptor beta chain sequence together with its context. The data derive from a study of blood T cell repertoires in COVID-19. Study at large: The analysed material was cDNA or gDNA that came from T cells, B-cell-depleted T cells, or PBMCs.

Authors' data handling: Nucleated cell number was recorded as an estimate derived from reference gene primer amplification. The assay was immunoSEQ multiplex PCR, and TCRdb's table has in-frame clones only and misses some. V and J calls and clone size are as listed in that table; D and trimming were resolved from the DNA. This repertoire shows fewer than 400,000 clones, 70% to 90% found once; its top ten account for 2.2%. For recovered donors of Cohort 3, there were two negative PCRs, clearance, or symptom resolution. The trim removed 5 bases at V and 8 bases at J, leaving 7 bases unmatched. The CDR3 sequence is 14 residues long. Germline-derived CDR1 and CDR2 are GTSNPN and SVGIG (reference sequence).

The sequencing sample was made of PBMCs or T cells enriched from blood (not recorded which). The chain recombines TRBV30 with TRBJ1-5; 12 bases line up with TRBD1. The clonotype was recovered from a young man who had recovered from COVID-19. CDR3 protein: CAWSGTGGGKPQHF. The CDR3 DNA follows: TGTGCCTGGTCCGGGACAGGGGGCGGGAAGCCCCAGCATTTT.